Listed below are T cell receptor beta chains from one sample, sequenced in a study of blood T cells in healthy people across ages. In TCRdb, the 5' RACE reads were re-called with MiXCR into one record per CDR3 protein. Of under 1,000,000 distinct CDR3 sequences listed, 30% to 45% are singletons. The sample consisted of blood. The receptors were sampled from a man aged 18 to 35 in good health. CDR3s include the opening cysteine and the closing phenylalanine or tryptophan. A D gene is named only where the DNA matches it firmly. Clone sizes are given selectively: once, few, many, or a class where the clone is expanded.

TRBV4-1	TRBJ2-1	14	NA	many	TGCGCCAGCAGCCACGCATCCCAGGGAAATGAGCAGTTCTTC	CASSHASQGNEQFF
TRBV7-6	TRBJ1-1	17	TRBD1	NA	TGTGCCAGCAGCCGCGGACAGGGGGCTGGTGGGAACACTGAAGCTTTCTTT	CASSRGQGAGGNTEAFF
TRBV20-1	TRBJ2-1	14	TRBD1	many	TGCAGTGCCAATCCCGGGACAGGGGGCAAGGAGCAGTTCTTC	CSANPGTGGKEQFF
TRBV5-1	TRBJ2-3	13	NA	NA	TGCGCCACCGCGGGCGAATCCACAGATACGCAGTATTTT	CATAGESTDTQYF
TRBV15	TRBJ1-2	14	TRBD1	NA	TGTGCCACCAGCAGAGATAGGGGGCCCCAGGGCTACACCTTC	CATSRDRGPQGYTF
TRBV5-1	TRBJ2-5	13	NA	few	TGCGCCAGCAGCTTGTTATCAGAAGAGACCCAGTACTTC	CASSLLSEETQYF
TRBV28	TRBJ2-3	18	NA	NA	TGTGCCAGCATCCCTTCTTTTTCGGTGGGGTTAGACACAGATACGCAGTATTTT	CASIPSFSVGLDTDTQYF
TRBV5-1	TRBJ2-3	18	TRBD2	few	TGCGCCAGCAGCTCAGGGACTAGCGGGGGGGCTAACACAGATACGCAGTATTTT	CASSSGTSGGANTDTQYF
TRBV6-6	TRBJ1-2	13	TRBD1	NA	TGTGCCAGCAGTGACAGGGGTTCGGGTGGCTACACCTTC	CASSDRGSGGYTF
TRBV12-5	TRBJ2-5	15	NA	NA	TGTGCTAGTGGTTTGGTACTAGGACAACAAGAGACCCAGTACTTC	CASGLVLGQQETQYF
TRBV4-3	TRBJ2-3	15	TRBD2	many	TGCGCCAGCAGCCAAGATGGGGGGGGCACAGATACGCAGTATTTT	CASSQDGGGTDTQYF
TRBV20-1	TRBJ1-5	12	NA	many	TGCAGTGCTCGGCATTCTAATCAGCCCCAGCATTTT	CSARHSNQPQHF
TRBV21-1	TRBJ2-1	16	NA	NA	TGTGCCACGGGGCTAGCGGGGGGTAGCTCCTACAATGAGCAGTTCTTC	CATGLAGGSSYNEQFF
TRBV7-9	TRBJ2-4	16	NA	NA	TGTGTCAGCAGCCCCGGACAGCGGGGAGCCAAAAACATTCAGTACTTC	CVSSPGQRGAKNIQYF
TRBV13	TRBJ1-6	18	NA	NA	TGTGCCAGCAGCTTCAAGGGCGGGGGAGGGTCCTATAATTCACCCCTCCACTTT	CASSFKGGGGSYNSPLHF
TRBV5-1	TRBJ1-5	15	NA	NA	TGCGCCAGCAGCCAAACGGGCCAATTAAATCAGCCCCAGCATTTT	CASSQTGQLNQPQHF
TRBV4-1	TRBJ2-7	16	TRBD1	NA	TGCGCCAGCAGCCAAGAGAAGGGGGCCTCCCCCAATGAGCAGTACTTC	CASSQEKGASPNEQYF
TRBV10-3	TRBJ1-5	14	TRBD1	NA	TGTGCCACTTCAGGGGGGGCTAGCAATCAGCCCCAGCATTTT	CATSGGASNQPQHF
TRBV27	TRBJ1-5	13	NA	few	TGTGCCAGCAGTTTCAGGGTCGGGCAGCCCCAGCATTTT	CASSFRVGQPQHF
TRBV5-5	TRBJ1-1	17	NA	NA	TGTGCCAGCAGCTTGGCCGGGACCTACAATCCCAACCCTGAAGCTTTCTTT	CASSLAGTYNPNPEAFF
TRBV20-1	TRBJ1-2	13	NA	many	TGCAGTGCTAGGACAGCCAAACGGATCGGCTACACCTTC	CSARTAKRIGYTF
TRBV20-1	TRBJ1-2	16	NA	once	TGCAGTGCTAGGCCCTTGGGGACAATTGTCCAAGCTGGCTACACCTTC	CSARPLGTIVQAGYTF
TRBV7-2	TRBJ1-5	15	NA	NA	TGTGCCAGCAGTCTAAATCGGGGAAGCGATCAGCCCCAGCATTTT	CASSLNRGSDQPQHF
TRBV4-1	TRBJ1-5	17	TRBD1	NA	TGCGCCAGCAGCCAAGGCCGACAGGGGAATCGGAATCAGCCCCAGCATTTT	CASSQGRQGNRNQPQHF
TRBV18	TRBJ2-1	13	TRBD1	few	TGTGCCAGCTCACCGGGACAGCTACCAGCGCAGTTCTTC	CASSPGQLPAQFF
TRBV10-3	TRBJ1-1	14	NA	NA	TGTGCCATCAGTGAGGCGTCGCTGAACACTGAAGCTTTCTTT	CAISEASLNTEAFF
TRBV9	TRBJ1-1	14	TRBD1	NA	TGTGCCAGCAGCGCCGGGACAGTTGACACTGAAGCTTTCTTT	CASSAGTVDTEAFF
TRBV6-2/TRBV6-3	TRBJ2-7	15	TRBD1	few	TGTGCCAGCAGTCGACAGGGGTATACCTACAATGAGCAGTACTTC	CASSRQGYTYNEQYF
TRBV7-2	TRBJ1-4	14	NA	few	TGTGCCAGCAGCTTACGACAGGAAAATGAAAAACTGTTTTTT	CASSLRQENEKLFF
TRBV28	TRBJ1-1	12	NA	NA	TGTGCCAGCAGTTTGAGCCAGGGGGAAGCTTTCTTT	CASSLSQGEAFF
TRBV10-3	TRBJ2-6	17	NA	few	TGTGCCATCAGTGAGTCTTTGGGGGGTCCTGGGGCCAACGTCCTGACTTTC	CAISESLGGPGANVLTF
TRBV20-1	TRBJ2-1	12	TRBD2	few	TGCAGTGCTTCTAGCGGGGACAATGAGCAGTTCTTC	CSASSGDNEQFF
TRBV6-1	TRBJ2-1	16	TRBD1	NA	TGTGCCAGCAGTGAAACCGGGACAGGGGTTTACAATGAGCAGTTCTTC	CASSETGTGVYNEQFF
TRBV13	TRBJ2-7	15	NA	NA	TGTGCCAGCAGCTTTGGGGTAAGCCGTGCCTACGAGCAGTACTTC	CASSFGVSRAYEQYF
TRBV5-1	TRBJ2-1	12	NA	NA	TGCGTCAGCAGCTTGCAAAACAATGAGCAGTTCTTC	CVSSLQNNEQFF
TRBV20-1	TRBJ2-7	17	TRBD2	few	TGCAGCGTCGAGACTAGCGGGGGGCCGAGCTCCTACAATGAGCAGTACTTC	CSVETSGGPSSYNEQYF
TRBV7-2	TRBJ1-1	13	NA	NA	TGTGCCAGCAGCTTAGGCATACTCACTGAAGCTTTCTTT	CASSLGILTEAFF
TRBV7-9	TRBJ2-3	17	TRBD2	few	TGTGCCAGCAGCTCGCCGATAGCAGCGGGGGCAGGAGATACGCAGTATTTT	CASSSPIAAGAGDTQYF